Described below is a single TCR beta chain sequence and its context. No antigen is known for it. There are 17 residues in the CDR3. The trim removed 2 bases at V and 1 base at J, leaving 8 bases unmatched. Germline CDR1 reads MNHEY; CDR2 reads SMNVEV (reference sequence). Assay: immunoSEQ multiplex PCR; the TCRdb copy retains only in-frame clones and omits some. This sample has 200,000 to 250,000 clones, with just under 80% found just once. These data originate in a study of cytotoxic CD8 clonotypes in ibrutinib-treated CLL. On the study more broadly: Response samples were taken after a median of approximately 13 months on treatment, range 6 to 36. Points from the study as a whole: The study found baseline clonality above age-matched healthy donors, tracking circulating CD8+ T-cell counts.

Sequencing was performed on PBMCs, taken after 12 months of ibrutinib treatment. The TCR was taken from a human donor with chronic lymphocytic leukemia. The chain links TRBV27 to TRBJ1-1; 9 bases agree with TRBD1. CDR3 region: CASSLANRGRRNTEAFF. In DNA, the CDR3 is TGTGCCAGCAGTTTAGCGAACAGGGGGCGGAGGAACACTGAAGCTTTCTTT.